The subject of this entry is one T cell receptor (beta chain). Its specificity is not known. This entry belongs to a study of early T cells in non-severe SARS-CoV-2 infection. Study-level background: The chains were unpaired, and the sequenced material was bulk RNA from unsorted whole blood.

This CDR3 comprises 12 residues. Trimming removed 6 bases at V and 5 bases at J, with 8 bases between. Germline CDR1 MNHEY, CDR2 SVGEGT. Findings and limits, study-wide: Anti-spike CD8 responses were favored by VDJdb matching, which missed private and CD4 specificities.

As part of library construction, unique molecular identifiers were attached to individual cDNA molecules. TCRdb ran MiXCR on the 5' RACE reads and lists one entry per CDR3 protein. The data hold about 45,000 distinct CDR3 sequences, with under 14% observed a single time. The clonotype was recovered from an adult who was a healthcare worker with PCR-confirmed SARS-CoV-2 infection or an uninfected control (not recorded which). J is TRBJ2-1 and V is TRBV6-2 or TRBV6-3; D is possibly TRBD2 (5 bases). Sequencing input: whole blood. This chain's CDR3 is CASSASHNEQFF. The CDR3 DNA reads TGTGCCAGCAGCGCTAGCCACAATGAGCAGTTCTTC.